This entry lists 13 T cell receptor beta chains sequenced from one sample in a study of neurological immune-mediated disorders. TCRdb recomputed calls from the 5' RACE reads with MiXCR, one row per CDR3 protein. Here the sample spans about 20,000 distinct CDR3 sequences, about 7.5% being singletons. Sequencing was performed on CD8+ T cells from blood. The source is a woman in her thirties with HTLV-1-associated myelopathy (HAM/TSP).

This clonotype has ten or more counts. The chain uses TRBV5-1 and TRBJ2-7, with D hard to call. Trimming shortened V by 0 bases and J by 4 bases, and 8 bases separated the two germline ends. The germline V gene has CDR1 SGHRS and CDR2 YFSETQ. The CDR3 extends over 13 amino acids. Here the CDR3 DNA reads TGCGCCAGCAGCTTGGTAGGTGGGTACGAGCAGTACTTC. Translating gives CASSLVGGYEQYF. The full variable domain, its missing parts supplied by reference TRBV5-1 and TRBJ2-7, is KAGVTQTPRYLIKTRGQQVTLSCSPISGHRSVSWYQQTPGQGLQFLFEYFSETQRNKGNFPGRFSGRQFSNSRSEMNVSTLELGDSALYLCASSLVGGYEQYFGPGTRLTVT.

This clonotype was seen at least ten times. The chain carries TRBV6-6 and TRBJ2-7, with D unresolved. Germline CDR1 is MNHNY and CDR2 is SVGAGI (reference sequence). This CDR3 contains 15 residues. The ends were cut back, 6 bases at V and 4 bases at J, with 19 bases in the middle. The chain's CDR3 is CASRPVSRTDYEQYF. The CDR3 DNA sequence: TGTGCCAGCAGGCCTGTTAGCCGCACAGATTACGAGCAGTACTTC.

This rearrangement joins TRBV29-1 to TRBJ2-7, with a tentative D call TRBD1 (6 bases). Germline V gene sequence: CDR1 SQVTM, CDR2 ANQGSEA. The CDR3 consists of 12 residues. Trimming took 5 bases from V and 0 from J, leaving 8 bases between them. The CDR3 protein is CSVLDSSYEQYF. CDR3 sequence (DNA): TGCAGCGTTCTGGACAGCTCCTACGAGCAGTACTTC.

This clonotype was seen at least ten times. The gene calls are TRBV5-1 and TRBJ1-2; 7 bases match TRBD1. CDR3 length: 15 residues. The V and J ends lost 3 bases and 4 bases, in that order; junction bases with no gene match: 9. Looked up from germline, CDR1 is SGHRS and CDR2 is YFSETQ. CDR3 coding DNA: TGCGCCAGCAGCTGGAAGACAGGGTTGATCTATGGCTACACCTTC. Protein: CASSWKTGLIYGYTF.

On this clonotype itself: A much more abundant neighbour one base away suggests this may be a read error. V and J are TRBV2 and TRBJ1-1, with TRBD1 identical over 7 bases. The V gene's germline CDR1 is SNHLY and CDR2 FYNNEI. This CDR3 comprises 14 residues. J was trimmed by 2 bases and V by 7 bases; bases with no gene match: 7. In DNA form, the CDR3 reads TGTGCCAGCAACGGGACAGAGTTTAACACTGAAGCTTTCTTT. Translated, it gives CASNGTEFNTEAFF.

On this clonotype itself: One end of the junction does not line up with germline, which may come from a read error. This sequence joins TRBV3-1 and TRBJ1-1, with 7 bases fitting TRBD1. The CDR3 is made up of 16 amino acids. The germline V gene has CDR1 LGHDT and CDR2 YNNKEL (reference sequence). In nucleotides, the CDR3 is TGTGCAAGCAGCCAAGATCTGGGACAGTATAACACTGAAGCTTTATTT. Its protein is CASSQDLGQYNTEALF.

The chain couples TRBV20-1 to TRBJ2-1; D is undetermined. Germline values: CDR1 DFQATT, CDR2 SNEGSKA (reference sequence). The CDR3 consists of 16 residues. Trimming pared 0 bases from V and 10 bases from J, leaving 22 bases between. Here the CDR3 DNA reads TGCAGTGCTAGAGATAACACAGACACGATGACTTACGAGCAGTTCTTC. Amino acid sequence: CSARDNTDTMTYEQFF.

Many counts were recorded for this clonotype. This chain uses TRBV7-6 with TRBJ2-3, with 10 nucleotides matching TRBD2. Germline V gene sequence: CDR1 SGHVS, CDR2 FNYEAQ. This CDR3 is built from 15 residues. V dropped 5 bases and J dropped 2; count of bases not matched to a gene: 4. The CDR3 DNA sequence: TGTGCCAGCAGCCCTAGCGGGGGCTTCACAGATACGCAGTATTTT. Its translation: CASSPSGGFTDTQYF.

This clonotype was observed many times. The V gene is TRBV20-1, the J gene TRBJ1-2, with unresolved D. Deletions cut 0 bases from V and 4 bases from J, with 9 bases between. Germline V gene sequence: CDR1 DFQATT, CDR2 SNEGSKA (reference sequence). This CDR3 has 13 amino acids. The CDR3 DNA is TGCAGTGCTAGAGATGGAGGCCGCTATGGCTACACCTTC. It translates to CSARDGGRYGYTF.

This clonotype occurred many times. CDR3 nucleotide sequence: TGTGCCATCAGTACTCGACTAGCGGGGAACCCCCTGACTGACAATGAGCAGTTCTTC. It translates to CAISTRLAGNPLTDNEQFF. This chain links TRBV10-3 with TRBJ2-1, with 11 bases matching TRBD2. Trimming cost V 5 bases and J 5 bases; bases outside gene matches: 17. This CDR3 has 19 residues. Germline V gives CDR1 ENHRY, CDR2 SYGVKD.

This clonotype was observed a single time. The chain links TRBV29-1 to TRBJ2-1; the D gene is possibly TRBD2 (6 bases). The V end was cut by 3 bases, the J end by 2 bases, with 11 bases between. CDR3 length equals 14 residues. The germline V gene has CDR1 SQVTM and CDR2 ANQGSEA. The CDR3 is CSVDGGRPYNEQFF. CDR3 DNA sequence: TGCAGCGTTGATGGAGGGAGACCCTACAATGAGCAGTTCTTC.

The CDR3 loop reads CASSYSSGGDEQFF. Written as DNA, the CDR3 is TGTGCCAGCAGTTACTCGAGTGGGGGGGATGAGCAGTTCTTC. The chain recombines TRBV6-5 with TRBJ2-1, with TRBD2 matching over 7 bases. The germline CDR1 and CDR2 sequences are MNHEY and SVGAGI. This CDR3 spans 14 amino acids. After removal of 0 bases from V and 8 bases from J, the junction contained 4 bases not matched to a gene.

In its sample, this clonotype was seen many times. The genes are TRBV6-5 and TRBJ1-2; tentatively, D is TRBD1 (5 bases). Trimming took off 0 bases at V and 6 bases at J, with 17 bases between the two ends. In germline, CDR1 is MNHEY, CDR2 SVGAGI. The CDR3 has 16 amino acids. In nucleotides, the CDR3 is TGTGCCAGCAGTTACTCGGGGGGGAGTGGGTATGATGGCTACACCTTC. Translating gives CASSYSGGSGYDGYTF.